This T cell receptor beta chain was retrieved from a study of T cells in Graves' hyperthyroidism and ophthalmopathy. TCR beta CDR3 region amplification was performed from RNA transcripts. The primer set for the first-round RT-PCR of the TCR CDR3 was HTBI. TCRdb used MiXCR to reprocess the multiplex PCR reads, holding one entry per CDR3 protein. This table has around 400,000 distinct CDR3 sequences, 13% appearing once. In its sample, this clonotype was seen many times. Patients aged 18 to 65 had newly diagnosed hyperthyroidism lasting under 2 months. Uncontrolled infection, other autoimmune disease, pregnancy or lactation led to exclusion. The PBMCs had their origin in roughly 9.8 ml of fresh peripheral blood. The germline V and J ends were trimmed by 4 bases and 2 bases, with 12 bases remaining between them. There are 14 residues in the CDR3. CDR1 is MNHEY and CDR2 is SVGEGT in the germline V gene.

The clonotype was recovered from a woman aged 18 to 35 with Graves' hyperthyroidism. This rearrangement joins TRBV6-2 or TRBV6-3 to TRBJ2-7; D might be TRBD2 (5 bases). Sequencing was carried out using blood. CDR3 region: CASSSQPGTYEQYF. The CDR3 DNA is TGTGCCAGCAGTTCCCAGCCGGGGACCTACGAGCAGTACTTC.